This T cell receptor (beta chain) was sequenced during a study of T cell repertoires in cytomegalovirus infection. On the study more broadly: HLA-C-restricted CMV epitopes, recently identified, and well-studied HLA-B-restricted ones were used by the study. CMV infection plus the matching HLA type was flagged by public TCR beta signatures.

Between the trimmed V and J ends, which lost 6 bases and 0 bases, there was a span of 17 bases. CDR3 length: 16 amino acids. Concerning this clonotype: Antigen: not known.

Via MiXCR, TCRdb re-called the reads, giving one row per CDR3 protein. The sample has hundreds of thousands of distinct CDR3 sequences, around 30% seen once. Findings and caveats of the study: Across the ex vivo response, the dominant clonotypes were HLA-C-restricted CMV-specific TCR beta clonotypes. Cumulative public TCR beta family frequency identified carriers of CMV plus the relevant HLA.

Sequenced material: cultured CD8+ T cells from PBMCs, taken from culture after CMV antigen stimulation. This sequence joins TRBV12-3 or TRBV12-4 and TRBJ1-1, with a tentative D call TRBD1 (5 bases). The receptor comes from a human donor in good health (CMV status not recorded). Some clones in this sample may be carry-over from other donors' samples. CDR3 amino acids: CASRIGTRGLNTEAFF. DNA of the CDR3: TGTGCCAGCAGAATTGGGACGAGAGGGTTGAACACTGAAGCTTTCTTT.